These 18 T cell receptor beta chains originate from one sample sequenced in a study of blood T cell repertoires in COVID-19. TCRdb keeps only in-frame clones here, not all; method: immunoSEQ multiplex PCR. The data hold 160,000 or so clones, with about 88% observed a single time. Sequenced material: PBMCs or T cells enriched from blood (not recorded which). Receptors were obtained from a human donor with acute COVID-19. The donor label of this sample is uncertain.

This rearrangement joins TRBV7-2 to TRBJ1-3; D perhaps matches TRBD1 (6 bases). V lost 5 bases, J lost 4 bases, and 18 bases lay in between. This CDR3 region has 16 residues. CDR1 SGHTA and CDR2 FQGNSA come from the germline V gene. CDR3 in DNA: TGTGCCAGCAGCCCCCGGGGGGGGCGACGAGGAAACACCATATATTTT. Translated, it gives CASSPRGGRRGNTIYF.

This clone was observed once. The chain uses TRBV5-1 and TRBJ2-3; 9 bases match TRBD1. Trimming took 0 bases from V and 0 from J; bases not matched to a gene: 2. Germline CDR1 and CDR2: SGHRS and YFSETQ. The CDR3 sequence is 16 residues long. The CDR3, as DNA: TGCGCCAGCAGCTTGGGAGGGACAGGGAGCACAGATACGCAGTATTTT. Encoded protein: CASSLGGTGSTDTQYF. The full variable domain, rest sourced from reference TRBV5-1 and TRBJ2-3, is KAGVTQTPRYLIKTRGQQVTLSCSPISGHRSVSWYQQTPGQGLQFLFEYFSETQRNKGNFPGRFSGRQFSNSRSEMNVSTLELGDSALYLCASSLGGTGSTDTQYFGPGTRLTVL.

The chain joins TRBV6-1 to TRBJ1-5, with D possibly being TRBD1 (5 bases). CDR1 is MNHNS, CDR2 SASEGT, per germline. Trimming stripped 3 bases from V and 0 bases from J, with 12 bases between. CDR3 length: 16 amino acids. The CDR3 sequence: CASSDRATFSNQPQHF. CDR3 DNA: TGTGCCAGCAGTGACAGGGCCACTTTTAGCAATCAGCCCCAGCATTTT.

The chain links TRBV4-3 to TRBJ2-1; 8 bases are a match to TRBD1. Germline V gene lookup returns CDR1 LGHNA and CDR2 YSLEER. V lost 0 bases to trimming and J lost 7 bases; unmatched junction nucleotides: 5. This CDR3 region has 15 residues. CDR3 region: CASSQEEYRGNEQFF. The CDR3, as DNA: TGCGCCAGCAGCCAAGAAGAGTACAGGGGGAATGAGCAGTTCTTC.

The chain carries TRBV4-1 and TRBJ1-6, with TRBD1 matching 7 bases. The CDR3 extends over 17 amino acids. The V gene end was trimmed by 2 bases and the J gene end by 3 bases; junction bases not matched to a gene: 7. Germline CDR1 MGHRA, CDR2 YSYEKL. CDR3 sequence (DNA): TGCGCCAGCAGCCAACGGGGGAGACAGGGCTATAATTCACCCCTCCACTTT. It encodes CASSQRGRQGYNSPLHF.

V gene TRBV27 combines with J gene TRBJ1-2; D is unresolved. The germline gives CDR1 MNHEY, CDR2 SMNVEV (reference sequence). This CDR3 has 13 residues. V lost 0 bases and J lost 2, with 4 bases in between. In DNA, the CDR3 is TGTGCCAGCAGTTTATCCTTAAACTATGGCTACACCTTC. The encoded protein is CASSLSLNYGYTF.

The V gene is TRBV6-2 or TRBV6-3, the J gene TRBJ1-3; D is undetermined. V was pared by 2 bases and J by 2 bases, with 7 bases between. The CDR3 loop spans 14 amino acids. The germline CDR1 and CDR2 sequences are MNHEY and SVGEGT. CDR3 residues: CASSYARTGNTIYF. DNA for the CDR3: TGTGCCAGCAGTTACGCCAGGACTGGAAACACCATATATTTT.

The chain employs TRBV7-2 and TRBJ1-4, with 8 bases matching TRBD1. V was pared by 5 bases and J by 4 bases, with 6 bases of the junction left unmatched. The CDR3 contains 15 residues. Looked up from germline, CDR1 is SGHTA and CDR2 is FQGNSA. The CDR3 DNA reads as TGTGCCAGCAGCCCCCGGACAGGGATTAATGAAAAACTGTTTTTT. It yields the protein CASSPRTGINEKLFF.

The rearrangement links TRBV13 to TRBJ2-1, with no clear D. The CDR3 totals 15 residues. V was cut by 3 bases and J by 6 bases, with 15 bases left in between. Germline V gene data show CDR1 as PRHDT and CDR2 as FYEKMQ (reference sequence). This CDR3 is CASSFGQASRNEQFF. In DNA form, the CDR3 reads TGTGCCAGCAGCTTTGGGCAGGCGTCCCGCAATGAGCAGTTCTTC. Drawing the rest from reference TRBV13 and TRBJ2-1, the complete variable domain is AAGVIQSPRHLIKEKRETATLKCYPIPRHDTVYWYQQGPGQDPQFLISFYEKMQSDKGSIPDRFSAQQFSDYHSELNMSSLELGDSALYFCASSFGQASRNEQFFGPGTRLTVL.

The gene calls are TRBV10-3 and TRBJ2-7; TRBD2 might be the D (5 bases). The CDR3 runs to 16 residues. The V end lost 4 bases, the J end lost 3 bases, and 19 bases lay between the germline ends. From germline, CDR1 is ENHRY and CDR2 SYGVKD. The DNA of the CDR3 is TGTGCCATCAGTGGAGGCCGGACCGACCGGGGCTACGAGCAGTACTTC. Protein: CAISGGRTDRGYEQYF.

V gene TRBV5-6 combines with J gene TRBJ2-2, with TRBD2 matching over 8 bases. V lost 6 bases to trimming and J lost 4 bases; unmatched junction nucleotides: 8. The CDR3 length is 15 residues. Germline CDR1 and CDR2: SGHDT and YYEEEE. CDR3 sequence: CASTGGHRTTGELFF. DNA of the CDR3: TGTGCCAGCACGGGGGGGCACCGGACCACCGGGGAGCTGTTTTTT.

This clone occurred a few times. This chain links TRBV5-6 with TRBJ2-1; D uncertain. CDR3 size: 17 residues. V was cut by 2 bases and J by 0 bases, with 15 bases left in between. Per the germline V gene, CDR1 is SGHDT and CDR2 is YYEEEE. This CDR3 reads CASSFVGRYSSYNEQFF. The CDR3 nucleotides read TGTGCCAGCAGCTTTGTTGGCAGGTACAGCTCCTACAATGAGCAGTTCTTC.

V is TRBV2 and J is TRBJ2-2; D may be TRBD1 (6 bases). V lost 6 bases and J 3 bases, leaving 17 bases between the germline ends. Germline CDR1 SNHLY, CDR2 FYNNEI. CDR3 length equals 16 residues. CDR3 nucleotide sequence: TGTGCCAGCAGCGCTCGGGACAAAAGGGACACCGGGGAGCTGTTTTTT. This translates into CASSARDKRDTGELFF.

The chain carries TRBV21-1 and TRBJ1-5. TRBV21-1 is a pseudogene segment. The CDR3 sequence is 15 residues long. The CDR3 DNA is TGTGCCAGCACTTTCCCGAGGGCGAACAATCAGCCCCAGCATTTT. Translated: CASTFPRANNQPQHF.

The rearrangement uses TRBV7-8 and TRBJ2-2, with 9 nucleotides matching TRBD1. J gave up 4 bases and V 4 bases, and 10 bases lay outside the gene matches. Germline CDR1 SGHVS, CDR2 FQNEAQ. The CDR3 is made up of 17 amino acids. CDR3 nucleotide sequence: TGTGCCAGCAGCTCATCCCGGACAGGGGCTATCACCGGGGAGCTGTTTTTT. It specifies CASSSSRTGAITGELFF.

The chain carries TRBV19 and TRBJ1-6; 7 bases agree with TRBD1. The CDR3 has 14 amino acids. Unmatched junction bases numbered 4, after V lost 7 bases and J lost 4 bases. Germline V gene data show CDR1 as LNHDA and CDR2 as SQIVND (reference sequence). CDR3 sequence: CASTWDSYNSPLHF. The CDR3 DNA is TGTGCCAGTACCTGGGACAGTTATAATTCACCCCTCCACTTT. Drawing the rest from reference TRBV19 and TRBJ1-6, the complete variable domain is DGGITQSPKYLFRKEGQNVTLSCEQNLNHDAMYWYRQDPGQGLRLIYYSQIVNDFQKGDIAEGYSVSREKKESFPLTVTSAQKNPTAFYLCASTWDSYNSPLHFGNGTRLTVT.

The V and J genes are TRBV18 and TRBJ1-5, with TRBD1 identical over 8 bases. Germline V gene sequence: CDR1 KGHSH, CDR2 LQKENI. Losses at the gene ends were 3 bases for V and 2 bases for J; bases not matched to a gene: 3. The CDR3 contains 15 residues. This CDR3 reads CASSPGQVGNQPQHF. The CDR3 bases are TGTGCCAGCTCACCGGGACAGGTGGGCAATCAGCCCCAGCATTTT.

The J gene is TRBJ1-5, the V gene TRBV4-2, with a weak D call TRBD1 (6 bases). This CDR3 is 17 amino acids long. Germline loops: CDR1 LGHNA, CDR2 YNFKEQ. The ends were cut back, 3 bases at V and 2 bases at J, with 17 bases in the middle. The CDR3 loop is CASSHGTSSGGNQPQHF. The CDR3 DNA reads TGTGCCAGCAGCCATGGGACCTCATCAGGGGGCAATCAGCCCCAGCATTTT.